Shown below are 22 T cell receptor beta chains from a single sample sequenced in a study of molecular identifiers for immune sequencing clone quantification. TCRdb reprocessed the PCR reads with MiXCR, giving one entry per CDR3 protein. This sample has about half a million distinct CDR3 sequences, with about 26% found just once. Material: naive CD8+ T cells from blood, with Jurkat cell RNA spiked in. Subset noted: FACS-sorted CD8+CD4-CCR7+CD45RA+ naive T cells. Receptors were obtained from a human donor in good health. Some libraries in this study had Jurkat cell RNA spiked in.

This clonotype has just a few counts. J is TRBJ1-1 and V is TRBV6-1; 9 bases agree with TRBD1. Germline values: CDR1 MNHNS, CDR2 SASEGT. Losses at the gene ends were 3 bases for V and 11 bases for J; bases not matched to a gene: 4. This CDR3 region has 12 residues. CDR3 loop: CASSETGGGAFF. CDR3 coding DNA: TGTGCCAGCAGTGAGACAGGGGGTGGTGCTTTCTTT.

The chain employs TRBV27 and TRBJ2-2; D is unresolved. Per germline, CDR1 MNHEY and CDR2 SMNVEV (reference sequence). The CDR3 sequence is 13 residues long. The V end lost 4 bases, the J end lost 7 bases, and 10 bases lay between the germline ends. The CDR3 protein is CASSSNEYGELFF. Written as DNA, the CDR3 is TGTGCCAGCAGTTCGAACGAGTACGGGGAGCTGTTTTTT.

This rearrangement joins TRBV6-6 to TRBJ2-1; no clear D gene. The germline CDR1 and CDR2 sequences are MNHNY and SVGAGI (reference sequence). Trimming removed 6 bases at V and 0 bases at J, with 12 bases between. The CDR3 has 15 residues. The CDR3 DNA reads TGTGCCAGCAGCGCCTCTACCAGCTCCTACAATGAGCAGTTCTTC. It translates to CASSASTSSYNEQFF.

The chain combines TRBV6-2 or TRBV6-3 with TRBJ2-5; the D is unclear. The length of the CDR3 is 12 residues. Germline lookup yields CDR1 MNHEY and CDR2 SVGEGT. Trimming took 4 bases from V and 2 from J, leaving 5 bases between them. The CDR3 loop reads CASSSVQETQYF. CDR3 DNA sequence: TGTGCCAGCAGTTCGGTACAAGAGACCCAGTACTTC.

This chain uses TRBV12-3 or TRBV12-4 with TRBJ2-7; possibly TRBD1 or TRBD2 for D (5 bases each). V shed 6 bases and J shed 3 bases, with 15 bases lying between them. This CDR3 has 14 residues. CDR3 loop: CASSRSGTFYEQYF. The CDR3 DNA follows: TGTGCCAGCAGCCGATCCGGGACCTTCTACGAGCAGTACTTC.

At least ten counts were recorded for this clonotype. The gene calls are TRBV14 and TRBJ2-2; D is uncertain. Germline lookup yields CDR1 SGHDN and CDR2 FVKESK. The CDR3 is 12 residues long. Trimming cost V 0 bases and J 4 bases, with 0 bases left between them. Written as DNA, the CDR3 is TGTGCCAGCAGCCAAGACACCGGGGAGCTGTTTTTT. It encodes CASSQDTGELFF.

The chain links TRBV6-5 to TRBJ1-1, with no clear D. The CDR3 has 14 residues. With 2 bases removed from V and 5 bases from J, the gap between germline ends came to 12 bases. The germline V gene encodes CDR1 MNHEY and CDR2 SVGAGI. The CDR3: CASSYGSGRTEAFF. The DNA for the CDR3 is TGTGCCAGCAGTTACGGGTCGGGTCGGACTGAAGCTTTCTTT.

This clonotype was picked up a small number of times. The CDR3 DNA sequence: TGCGCCAGCAGCCCGACCGGAGGAGATAACTATGGCTACACCTTC. Encoded protein: CASSPTGGDNYGYTF. V and J are TRBV4-3 and TRBJ1-2, with unresolved D. Per the germline V gene, CDR1 is LGHNA and CDR2 is YSLEER. There are 15 residues in the CDR3. Trimming took off 4 bases at V and 1 base at J, with 13 bases between the two ends.

Ten or more counts support this clonotype. This sequence joins TRBV6-6 and TRBJ2-5, with 8 bases fitting TRBD2. The junction had 10 bases not matched to a gene; V was cut back by 3 bases and J by 1 base. The germline CDR1 and CDR2 sequences are MNHNY and SVGAGI (reference sequence). The CDR3 runs 17 residues. The CDR3 loop reads CASSYTGLAGSQETQYF. In nucleotides, the CDR3 is TGTGCCAGCAGTTATACGGGTTTAGCGGGAAGCCAAGAGACCCAGTACTTC.

This chain connects TRBV7-9 to TRBJ1-1; TRBD1 is a possible D gene (5 bases). V was pared by 3 bases and J by 6 bases, with 11 bases between. Germline CDR1 SEHNR, CDR2 FQNEAQ (reference sequence). CDR3 length: 13 amino acids. This CDR3 is CASSFGGSPEAFF. CDR3 bases: TGTGCCAGCAGCTTCGGGGGGAGCCCTGAAGCTTTCTTT. Full variable domain (rest looked up from reference TRBV7-9 and TRBJ1-1): DTGVSQNPRHKITKRGQNVTFRCDPISEHNRLYWYRQTLGQGPEFLTYFQNEAQLEKSRLLSDRFSAERPKGSFSTLEIQRTEQGDSAMYLCASSFGGSPEAFFGQGTRLTVV.

In DNA, the CDR3 is TGTGCCAGCAGCTCAACCGGGACAGGCAACACTGAAGCTTTCTTT. It codes for CASSSTGTGNTEAFF. The chain recombines TRBV11-2 with TRBJ1-1; 8 bases map to TRBD1. Trimming removed 4 bases from V and 2 bases from J; junction bases left unmatched: 6. This CDR3 comprises 15 residues. Germline V lookup: CDR1 SGHAT, CDR2 FQNNGV. The variable domain in full, completed from reference TRBV11-2 and TRBJ1-1, reads EAGVAQSPRYKIIEKRQSVAFWCNPISGHATLYWYQQILGQGPKLLIQFQNNGVVDDSQLPKDRFSAERLKGVDSTLKIQPAKLEDSAVYLCASSSTGTGNTEAFFGQGTRLTVV.

This clonotype turned up a few times. The chain couples TRBV20-1 to TRBJ2-7; possibly TRBD2 for D (6 bases). CDR1 DFQATT and CDR2 SNEGSKA come from the germline V gene (reference sequence). This CDR3 has 12 amino acids. V lost 7 bases and J 3 bases, leaving 13 bases between the germline ends. CDR3 DNA: TGCAGTGTGAGGTTGCGGGGCTACGAGCAGTACTTC. Protein sequence: CSVRLRGYEQYF.

This clonotype was detected ten times or more. This chain joins TRBV27 and TRBJ2-7; D may be TRBD1 (5 bases). The V gene lost 6 bases and the J gene lost 2 bases, with 17 bases spanning the gap. The CDR3 runs to 15 residues. Per the germline V gene, CDR1 is MNHEY and CDR2 is SMNVEV (reference sequence). The DNA for the CDR3 is TGTGCCAGCAGCCACGCAATCACAGGTACCTACGAGCAGTACTTC. As protein: CASSHAITGTYEQYF.

Worth noting for this clonotype: A junction end diverges from the germline sequence, so it may reflect a read error. This chain connects TRBV4-3 to TRBJ2-6; a weak D match, TRBD2 (7 bases). The CDR3 totals 17 residues. Germline CDR1 is LGHNA and CDR2 is YSLEER. The CDR3 here is CASSQVLAGAGAHVLTF. Here the CDR3 DNA reads TGCGCCAGCAGCCAAGTACTGGCGGGGGCTGGGGCCCACGTCCTGACTTTC.

The V call is TRBV12-3 or TRBV12-4, the J call TRBJ2-5; D uncertain. V lost 2 bases to trimming and J lost 7 bases, with 11 bases between them. The CDR3 totals 13 residues. The CDR3 nucleotides read TGTGCCAGCAGTTTAAACATGAAAGGGACCCAGTACTTC. It codes for CASSLNMKGTQYF.

A remark on this clonotype: This likely comes from a read error, as the CDR3 has no conserved phenylalanine or tryptophan at its end. The chain joins TRBV6-1 to TRBJ2-7; 7 nucleotides align to TRBD1. CDR1 and CDR2 from the germline V gene are MNHNS and SASEGT. Trimming cost V 6 bases and J 4 bases; bases outside gene matches: 12. The CDR3 loop spans 15 amino acids. This CDR3 reads CASRATGPISYEQYS. The CDR3 coding sequence is TGTGCCAGCAGGGCGACAGGGCCTATCTCGTACGAGCAGTACTCC.

This clonotype has a handful of counts. The V gene is TRBV3-1, the J gene TRBJ1-2; unclear D gene. The ends were cut back, 0 bases at V and 5 bases at J, with 10 bases in the middle. The germline V gene has CDR1 LGHDT and CDR2 YNNKEL (reference sequence). The CDR3 is 14 residues long. The CDR3 spells CASSQERRSYGYTF. CDR3 nucleotide sequence: TGTGCCAGCAGCCAAGAGAGAAGGAGTTATGGCTACACCTTC.

The chain recombines TRBV7-9 with TRBJ2-1; D gene uncertain. The V and J ends lost 4 bases and 11 bases respectively, with 18 bases between them. Germline V gives CDR1 SEHNR, CDR2 FQNEAQ (reference sequence). The CDR3 loop spans 14 amino acids. CDR3 DNA: TGTGCCAGCAGCTCAGCCCTCTTGGGTAATAAGCAGTTCTTC. Translating it yields CASSSALLGNKQFF.

The chain uses TRBV13 and TRBJ2-3; TRBD1 matches at 7 bases. Trimming cost V 5 bases and J 0 bases; bases outside gene matches: 8. This CDR3 is built from 16 residues. The V gene's germline CDR1 is PRHDT and CDR2 FYEKMQ (reference sequence). Here the CDR3 reads CASSHPTGESTDTQYF. CDR3 DNA: TGTGCCAGCAGCCACCCCACAGGGGAGAGCACAGATACGCAGTATTTT. The complete variable domain, with remaining parts taken from reference TRBV13 and TRBJ2-3, reads AAGVIQSPRHLIKEKRETATLKCYPIPRHDTVYWYQQGPGQDPQFLISFYEKMQSDKGSIPDRFSAQQFSDYHSELNMSSLELGDSALYFCASSHPTGESTDTQYFGPGTRLTVL.

This clonotype was counted a few times. The chain recombines TRBV27 with TRBJ2-1, with a possible D match to TRBD2 (7 bases). Germline V gene lookup returns CDR1 MNHEY and CDR2 SMNVEV (reference sequence). The germline V and J ends were trimmed by 5 bases and 5 bases, with 16 bases remaining between them. CDR3 size: 15 residues. The CDR3 reads CASSANGGPHNEQFF. Here the CDR3 DNA reads TGTGCCAGCAGTGCTAACGGGGGGCCCCACAATGAGCAGTTCTTC.

The chain has TRBV5-4 and TRBJ2-7, with D possibly TRBD2 on 5 matching bases. The length of the CDR3 is 14 residues. V lost 2 bases to trimming and J lost 6 bases, with 15 bases between them. The germline gives CDR1 SGHNT, CDR2 YYREEE (reference sequence). The CDR3 loop reads CASSFGGGLGEQYF. In DNA form, the CDR3 reads TGTGCCAGCAGCTTTGGCGGAGGCTTAGGCGAGCAGTACTTC.

This clonotype was seen a few times. The chain combines TRBV7-8 with TRBJ2-7; 9 bases agree with TRBD1. The CDR3 has 14 residues. CDR1 is SGHVS, CDR2 FQNEAQ, per germline. After removal of 5 bases from V and 4 bases from J, the junction contained 6 bases not matched to a gene. Written as DNA, the CDR3 is TGTGCCAGCAGCCTCCGGGGGACAGGGTACGAGCAGTACTTC. It codes for CASSLRGTGYEQYF.